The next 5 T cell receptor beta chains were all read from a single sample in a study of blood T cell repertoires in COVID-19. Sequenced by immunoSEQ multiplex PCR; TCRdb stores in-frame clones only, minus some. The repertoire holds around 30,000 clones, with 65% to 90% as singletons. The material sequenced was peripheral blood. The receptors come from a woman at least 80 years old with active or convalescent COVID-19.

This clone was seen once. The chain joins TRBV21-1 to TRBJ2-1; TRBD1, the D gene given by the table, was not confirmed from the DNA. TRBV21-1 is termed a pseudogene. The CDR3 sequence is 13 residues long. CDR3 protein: CASSKGDMNEQFF. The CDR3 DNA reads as TGTGCCAGCAGCAAAGGGGACATGAATGAGCAGTTCTTC.

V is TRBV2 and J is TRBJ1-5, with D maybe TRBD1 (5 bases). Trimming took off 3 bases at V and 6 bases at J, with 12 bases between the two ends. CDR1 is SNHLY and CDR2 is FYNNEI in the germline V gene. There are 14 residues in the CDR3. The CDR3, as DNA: TGTGCCAGCAGTGAGGGCAGGGAACGTCAGCCCCAGCATTTT. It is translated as CASSEGRERQPQHF.

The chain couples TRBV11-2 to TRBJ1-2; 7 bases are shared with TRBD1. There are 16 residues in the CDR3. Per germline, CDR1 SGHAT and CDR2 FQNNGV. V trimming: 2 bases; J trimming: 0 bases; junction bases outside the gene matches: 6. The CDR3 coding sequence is TGTGCCAGCAGCTTACACCGGAGGGGGCCTAACTATGGCTACACCTTC. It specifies CASSLHRRGPNYGYTF.

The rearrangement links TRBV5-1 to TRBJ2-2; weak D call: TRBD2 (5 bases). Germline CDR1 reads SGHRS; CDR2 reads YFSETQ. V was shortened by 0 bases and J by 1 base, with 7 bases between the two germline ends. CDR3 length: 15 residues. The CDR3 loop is CASSLVAGNTGELFF. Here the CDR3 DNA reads TGCGCCAGCAGCTTGGTGGCGGGGAACACCGGGGAGCTGTTTTTT.

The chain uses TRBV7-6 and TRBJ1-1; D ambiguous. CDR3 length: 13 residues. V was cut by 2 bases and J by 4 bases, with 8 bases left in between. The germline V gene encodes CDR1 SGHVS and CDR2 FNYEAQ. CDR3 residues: CASSLMAGTEAFF. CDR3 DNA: TGTGCCAGCAGCTTAATGGCGGGCACTGAAGCTTTCTTT.